This T cell receptor beta chain appears in the sequencing data of a study of T cell changes during pregnancy in multiple sclerosis. Repertoires were generated with immunoSEQ multiplex PCR, while TCRdb's copy carries only in-frame clones and drops some. There are 30,000 or so clones in the sample; about 88% occur only once, and around 0.8% lies in the top ten. The CDR3 is made up of 14 amino acids. Germline CDR1 reads SGHDT; CDR2 reads YYEEEE. The V gene end was trimmed by 3 bases and the J gene end by 2 bases; junction bases not matched to a gene: 3. This receptor was identified in a female donor with multiple sclerosis, enrolled in a pregnancy study. The specimen comprised CD4+ T cells from peripheral blood mononuclear cells, sampled in the second trimester of pregnancy. This sequence joins TRBV5-6 and TRBJ2-7; 9 bases fit TRBD1. In nucleotides, the CDR3 is TGTGCCAGCAGCTGGGGACAGGGAACCTACGAGCAGTACTTC. Protein: CASSWGQGTYEQYF.